The rows below give T cell receptor beta chains drawn from one sample of a study of human T cells and chemical hapten exposure. TCRdb reanalysed the RACE reads using MiXCR and keeps one entry per CDR3 protein. The sample lists 150,000 or so distinct CDR3 sequences; approximately 14% were seen once. Specimen: whole blood, collected in connection with sensitization to the hapten diphenylcyclopropenone (DPC). These receptors were obtained from a woman aged 30 to 39 with alopecia areata. Some clones in this sample may be carry-over from other donors' samples. CDR3s include the opening cysteine and the closing phenylalanine or tryptophan. Each record gives: D gene, J gene, CDR3 length, V gene, clone size, CDR3 DNA, CDR3 protein. A D gene is named only where the DNA matches it firmly. Clone size is given for some rows only: seen once, a few or many times, or a class if the clone is expanded.

TRBD2,TRBJ2-7,15,TRBV6-5,few,TGTGCCAGCAGGCCCGGGACTAGCGGAACCTACGAGCAGTACTTC,CASRPGTSGTYEQYF
TRBD1,TRBJ1-2,15,TRBV12-3/TRBV12-4,-,TGTGCCAGCAGTTCCCGACAGGGTAAAATACATGGCTACACCTTC,CASSSRQGKIHGYTF
-,TRBJ1-4,13,TRBV19,-,TGTGCCAGTAGTCCGCGACCCAATGAAAAACTGTTTTTT,CASSPRPNEKLFF
TRBD2,TRBJ2-1,17,TRBV20-1,many,TGCAGTGCTAGAGATGATAGCGGGTCCTTCTCCTACAATGAGCAGTTCTTC,CSARDDSGSFSYNEQFF
-,TRBJ1-2,16,TRBV10-2,many,TGCGCCAGCAGTGCCGCCTTGGGGGCGCCGAACTATGGCTACACCTTC,CASSAALGAPNYGYTF
-,TRBJ2-5,13,TRBV7-6,-,TGTGCCAGCAGCTACGGACAGCAAGAGACCCGGTACTTC,CASSYGQQETRYF
-,TRBJ2-1,13,TRBV19,many,TGTGCCAGTAGGCCGGACAAGGGCAATGAGCAGTTCTTC,CASRPDKGNEQFF
-,TRBJ2-4,15,TRBV5-1,-,TGCGCCAGCACCATGGGTCCGGGGTGGAAAAACATTCAGTACTTC,CASTMGPGWKNIQYF
-,TRBJ1-1,12,TRBV20-1,few,TGCAGTGCTCCCCGACAGAACACTGAAGCTTTCTTT,CSAPRQNTEAFF
TRBD1,TRBJ2-3,15,TRBV2,few,TGTGCCAGCAGGAGGGACAGGGGAGTTACAGATACGCAGTATTTT,CASRRDRGVTDTQYF